The clone carrying this T cell receptor beta chain showed up many times. Its matching antigen is unknown. The data belong to a study of T cells in Graves' hyperthyroidism and ophthalmopathy. Study-level findings and limits: Model output signaled ophthalmopathy a median roughly 6.5 months ahead of onset. Most thyroid-expanded clonotypes above 0.001 were also found in blood.

Patients showing uncontrolled infection, other autoimmune disease, pregnancy or lactation were ineligible. Clinical symptoms, serum thyroxine and TRAb, thyroid ultrasound and orbital computed tomography were used for the diagnoses. RNA transcripts served as the template for amplifying TCR beta CDR3 regions. HTBI primers drove first-round RT-PCR of the TCR CDR3. From the multiplex PCR reads, TCRdb called clonotypes with MiXCR, one entry per CDR3 protein. This table has about 510,000 distinct CDR3 sequences, approximately 14% appearing once. What was sequenced was blood. The clonotype comes from a woman aged 40 to 50 with Graves' hyperthyroidism.

CDR3: CSVEDRGRAAYEQYF. CDR3 coding DNA: TGCAGCGTTGAAGATCGGGGTCGAGCGGCCTACGAGCAGTACTTC. The chain links TRBV29-1 to TRBJ2-7, with D perhaps matching TRBD2 (5 bases). Trimming left V 0 bases short and J 2 bases short, with 14 bases between. The CDR3 runs 15 residues. CDR1 and CDR2 from the germline V gene are SQVTM and ANQGSEA.